The rows below give T cell receptor beta chains drawn from one sample of a study of shared T cell receptors in the human thymus. Sequenced by immunoSEQ multiplex PCR; TCRdb stores in-frame clones only, minus some. The sample shows under 700,000 clones, about 84% of them seen only once. The same sample was also studied in work on human thymus T cells.

Sequencing was carried out using thymocytes. Every receptor here comes from a boy younger than two with a congenital heart defect. The CDR3 runs from the conserved cysteine through the conserved F or W. Size is omitted from some rows. Given values are once, few, many or a class for expanded clones.

clone_size v_call cdr3_aa
. TRBV2 CASTDRGKEETQYF
. TRBV7-2 CASSRTDSSQNEQFF
once TRBV25-1 CASSEFYWEREHNEQFF
. TRBV7-8 CASSPYRVGGNTIYF
. TRBV25-1 CASSEAGRNSPLHF
. TRBV21-1 CASWGRANYGYTF
few TRBV5-4 CASSNTRDMNTEAFF
. TRBV11-2 CASSLRTSGYNEQFF
. TRBV27 CASGPLGGDEQFF
once TRBV11-3 CASSPRATNEKLFF
. TRBV4-1 CASSQQQGPQLSYEQYF
. TRBV7-6 CASSSGLAGGGRETQYF
. TRBV11-3 CASSLVPIQVQYF
. TRBV28 CASVPRGGRATYEQYF
. TRBV11-3 CASSLGSGHSGNTIYF
few TRBV28 CASSSPQGPAKNIQYF
. TRBV2 CASMDFSYEQYF
. TRBV2 CARGTGHGYTF
. TRBV25-1 CASSEGTSGSNEQFF
. TRBV5-6 CASSLGRELDTQYF
few TRBV9 CASSVETGTANTGELFF
. TRBV4-3 CASSQDRTIVETQYF
once TRBV2 CASRRQGEDQPQHF
. TRBV14 CASSQAGTAASAGANVLTF
once TRBV1 CTSSQDHMPGLAAYEQYF
. TRBV5-3 CARSSGLAGVQETQYF
. TRBV18 CASSPPLAGGQAYEQYF
. TRBV4-3 CASSQAQQGAAGLNEQFF
. TRBV28 CATFSGGRGAYEQYF
. TRBV4-3 CASSQDLGRGGRTDTQYF
. TRBV4-3 CASSPLRTSGTDTQYF
few TRBV30 CAWSPGTGGLFNEQFF
. TRBV7-9 CASREASNEQFF
. TRBV11-1 CASSLGTSGNCTDTQYF
. TRBV7-6 CASSFFGADRPSYEQYF
. TRBV28 CASIHTGLGQPQHF
. TRBV11-2 CASSCEETGTGGTGNTIYF
. TRBV5-8 CASSPGSAGPSRAYEQYF
. TRBV28 CASRPGTGGEQYF
. TRBV29-1 CSASQGTGGYEQYF
. TRBV7-3 CASSLLPRDSTDTQYF
. TRBV30 CAWSPPTGTGSYEQYF